Below, 4 T cell receptor beta chains from the same sample are listed, as sequenced in a study. TCRdb reprocessed the RT-PCR reads via MiXCR and lists one record per CDR3 protein. The table shows 650,000 to 800,000 distinct CDR3 sequences, with 13% to 15% occurring only once. The sample comprised memory CD4+ T cells from blood. The receptors here all came from a female donor in good health, serving as a healthy control.

The table lists this clonotype with a few counts. The rearrangement uses TRBV5-1 and TRBJ1-1; TRBD1 aligns across 7 bases. CDR1 and CDR2 (germline): SGHRS, YFSETQ. J lost 4 bases, V lost 4 bases, and 13 bases had no gene match. This CDR3 contains 16 residues. The CDR3 is CASSPTGARQGTEAFF. The CDR3 DNA reads as TGCGCCAGCAGCCCAACAGGGGCCAGACAGGGCACTGAAGCTTTCTTT.

This clonotype was counted at least ten times. The chain combines TRBV12-3 or TRBV12-4 with TRBJ1-5; TRBD1 aligns across 7 bases. The junction had 8 bases not matched to a gene; V was cut back by 4 bases and J by 5 bases. The CDR3 is 15 residues long. The CDR3 sequence is CASSSHRGWDQPQHF. The CDR3 DNA follows: TGTGCCAGCAGTTCACACAGGGGTTGGGATCAGCCCCAGCATTTT.

In its sample, this clonotype was seen a few times. The chain carries TRBV20-1 and TRBJ1-4, with 10 nucleotides matching TRBD1. CDR3 length equals 15 residues. Germline CDR1 DFQATT, CDR2 SNEGSKA (reference sequence). With 1 base clipped from V and 8 bases from J, the junction kept 7 bases outside the gene matches. The CDR3 reads CSARVGQGELEKLFF. The CDR3 DNA follows: TGCAGTGCTAGAGTCGGACAGGGGGAATTAGAAAAACTGTTTTTT.

A remark on this clonotype: A read error may be the cause here, since a much bigger clone is one base away. The CDR3 sequence is CSVLPGIGHYF. In DNA, the CDR3 is TGCAGCGTCCTCCCGGGAATCGGGCATTATTTT. The rearrangement joins TRBV29-1 to TRBJ2-3; D might be TRBD2 (5 bases). CDR3 length equals 11 residues. Trimming took 6 bases from V and 15 from J, leaving 19 bases between them. The germline V gene has CDR1 SQVTM and CDR2 ANQGSEA.